A selection of T cell receptor beta chains follows, all from one sample in a study of human versus mouse CDR3 diversity and MHC coevolution. Data came from immunoSEQ multiplex PCR; TCRdb stores just in-frame clones and leaves some out. This table holds about 81,000 clones, approximately 92% found once. Material for sequencing was naive CD4+ T cells from blood. All receptors come from a person aged 30-69 years in good health. CDR3s include the opening cysteine and the closing phenylalanine or tryptophan. Each record gives: D gene, J gene, V gene, clone size, CDR3 DNA, CDR3 protein. The D gene is left open where the match is weak. Expanded clones are given a class, and other clones once, few, many or no size at all.

D: .; J: TRBJ1-5; V: TRBV28; size: .; DNA: TGTGCCAGCAGTGGGGGGGGGAGCAATCAGCCCCAGCATTTT; CDR3: CASSGGGSNQPQHF
D: TRBD2; J: TRBJ2-7; V: TRBV4-1; size: .; DNA: TGCGCCAGCAGCCCCGGGACTAGCGGGGCTTACGAGCAGTACTTC; CDR3: CASSPGTSGAYEQYF
D: .; J: TRBJ1-4; V: TRBV6-5; size: .; DNA: TGTGCCAGCAGTTTCGGAGATACAACTAATGAAAAACTGTTTTTT; CDR3: CASSFGDTTNEKLFF
D: TRBD1; J: TRBJ2-6; V: TRBV18; size: .; DNA: TGTGCCAGCTCACCACTCCGGGACAGGGGGATCTCTGGGGCCAACGTCCTGACTTTC; CDR3: CASSPLRDRGISGANVLTF
D: TRBD2; J: TRBJ2-7; V: TRBV11-1; size: .; DNA: TGTGCCAGCAGCTCTGGACTAGCGGAATCCTACGAGCAGTACTTC; CDR3: CASSSGLAESYEQYF
D: TRBD1; J: TRBJ1-2; V: TRBV6-4; size: few; DNA: TGTGCCAGCAGTGCCCAGGGACAGGGAAGGGACGGCTACACCTTC; CDR3: CASSAQGQGRDGYTF
D: TRBD1; J: TRBJ1-1; V: TRBV27; size: .; DNA: TGTGCCAGCAGTCTACAGGGGGCAGGGAACACTGAAGCTTTCTTT; CDR3: CASSLQGAGNTEAFF
D: TRBD1; J: TRBJ2-7; V: TRBV4-2; size: .; DNA: TGTGCCAGCAGCCCGGGACAGCCCTACGAGCAGTACTTC; CDR3: CASSPGQPYEQYF
D: .; J: TRBJ1-4; V: TRBV6-1; size: .; DNA: TGTGCCAGCAGTGAACCCGGACAGACTCCGGATGAAAAACTGTTTTTT; CDR3: CASSEPGQTPDEKLFF
D: TRBD1; J: TRBJ1-2; V: TRBV19; size: .; DNA: TGTGCCAGTAGTATAGACCCCGGGACAGGGGGCTATGGCTACACCTTC; CDR3: CASSIDPGTGGYGYTF
D: TRBD1; J: TRBJ2-3; V: TRBV19; size: .; DNA: TGTGCCAGTAGCCCCCGGGACAGGGGGGGCACAGATACGCAGTATTTT; CDR3: CASSPRDRGGTDTQYF
D: .; J: TRBJ2-2; V: TRBV7-3; size: .; DNA: TGTGCCAGCAGCTTTGGGCTGGGGAACACCGGGGAGCTGTTTTTT; CDR3: CASSFGLGNTGELFF
D: .; J: TRBJ1-5; V: TRBV18; size: .; DNA: TGTGCCAGCTCATCACGGGGCAGGGTGATTAGCAATCAGCCCCAGCATTTT; CDR3: CASSSRGRVISNQPQHF
D: .; J: TRBJ2-4; V: TRBV5-1; size: once; DNA: TGCGCCAGCAGCGGCACCGGGTCCCCCGGCGCTCAGAACATTCAGTACTTC; CDR3: CASSGTGSPGAQNIQYF
D: TRBD1; J: TRBJ2-3; V: TRBV25-1; size: .; DNA: TGTGCCAGCAGTGCCTGGGGCGGACAGGGGACAGATACGCAGTATTTT; CDR3: CASSAWGGQGTDTQYF
D: TRBD2; J: TRBJ2-7; V: TRBV5-8; size: .; DNA: TGTGCCAGCAGCCCGAGGACTAGCTTCTACGAGCAGTACTTC; CDR3: CASSPRTSFYEQYF
D: .; J: TRBJ2-1; V: TRBV19; size: .; DNA: TGTGCCAGTAGTTCGCAAGCCCTGGAGGATGAGCAGTTCTTC; CDR3: CASSSQALEDEQFF
D: .; J: TRBJ2-6; V: TRBV27; size: .; DNA: TGTGCCACCTCAGCGTGGGGGGCCAACGTCCTGACTTTC; CDR3: CATSAWGANVLTF
D: TRBD2; J: TRBJ2-7; V: TRBV7-9; size: .; DNA: TGTGCCAGCAGGCCCAGCGGGAGCTCCTACGAGCAGTACTTC; CDR3: CASRPSGSSYEQYF
D: TRBD2; J: TRBJ2-2; V: TRBV19; size: .; DNA: TGTGCCAGTAGCCAAGCGGGACTTAACACCGGGGAGCTGTTTTTT; CDR3: CASSQAGLNTGELFF
D: .; J: TRBJ1-1; V: TRBV30; size: .; DNA: TGTGCCTGGAGTGTCGGGAGCCTGAACACTGAAGCTTTCTTT; CDR3: CAWSVGSLNTEAFF
D: TRBD1; J: TRBJ2-7; V: TRBV5-4; size: .; DNA: TGTGCCAGCAGTCTCAGGGGGCTCTACGAGCAGTACTTC; CDR3: CASSLRGLYEQYF
D: TRBD1; J: TRBJ1-3; V: TRBV19; size: .; DNA: TGTGCCAGTAGTATACAGGGGGCTTTCTCTGGAAACACCATATATTTT; CDR3: CASSIQGAFSGNTIYF
D: .; J: TRBJ1-1; V: TRBV27; size: .; DNA: TGTGCCAGCAGTATACAGGGTAAGAACACTGAAGCTTTCTTT; CDR3: CASSIQGKNTEAFF
D: TRBD2; J: TRBJ2-5; V: TRBV5-4; size: .; DNA: TGTGCCAGCAGAAGCGGGGGGGCCGGGGATGAGACCCAGTACTTC; CDR3: CASRSGGAGDETQYF
D: .; J: TRBJ2-1; V: TRBV14; size: .; DNA: TGTGCCAGCAGCCAAGGCCGGAGGGGGCACAATGAGCAGTTCTTC; CDR3: CASSQGRRGHNEQFF
D: TRBD1; J: TRBJ1-1; V: TRBV7-6; size: .; DNA: TGTGCCAGCAGCTTACAGGGGGTGAGGCCGAACACTGAAGCTTTCTTT; CDR3: CASSLQGVRPNTEAFF
D: .; J: TRBJ1-5; V: TRBV6-6; size: .; DNA: TGTGCCAGCAGTCCCGTGGGGGGGGTCAATCAGCCCCAGCATTTT; CDR3: CASSPVGGVNQPQHF
D: .; J: TRBJ2-7; V: TRBV9; size: once; DNA: TGTGCCAGCAGCCCCCCGTCCCTCCACGAGCAGTACTTC; CDR3: CASSPPSLHEQYF
D: TRBD1; J: TRBJ2-7; V: TRBV27; size: .; DNA: TGTGCCAGCGGGACAGTTACCCTCGCCTACGAGCAGTACTTC; CDR3: CASGTVTLAYEQYF
D: TRBD1; J: TRBJ2-7; V: TRBV28; size: .; DNA: TGTGCCAGCACCGACCCCGGGACAGGGAAATTGAAGCAGTACTTC; CDR3: CASTDPGTGKLKQYF
D: .; J: TRBJ2-7; V: TRBV7-7; size: .; DNA: TGTGCCAGCAGCTTAGGAGTGACAGCATACGAGCAGTACTTC; CDR3: CASSLGVTAYEQYF
D: TRBD1; J: TRBJ1-1; V: TRBV7-3; size: .; DNA: TGTGCCAGCAGCCCCGGGACAGGGTTGAACACTGAAGCTTTCTTT; CDR3: CASSPGTGLNTEAFF
D: TRBD1; J: TRBJ1-2; V: TRBV27; size: .; DNA: TGTGCCAGCAGTTTACTGGGACAGACCGCTAACTATGGCTACACCTTC; CDR3: CASSLLGQTANYGYTF
D: .; J: TRBJ2-2; V: TRBV10-3; size: few; DNA: TGTGCCTCGAGGCAGCCGAACACCGGGGAGCTGTTTTTT; CDR3: CASRQPNTGELFF
D: TRBD2; J: TRBJ2-1; V: TRBV5-1; size: .; DNA: TGCGCCAGCGGCGGGGGAGTGGGCAATGAGCAGTTCTTC; CDR3: CASGGGVGNEQFF
D: TRBD1; J: TRBJ2-5; V: TRBV7-8; size: .; DNA: TGTGCCAGCAGCCAGCAGACAGGGACCGAGACCCAGTACTTC; CDR3: CASSQQTGTETQYF
D: .; J: TRBJ1-1; V: TRBV5-5; size: .; DNA: TGTGCCAGCAGACCGACAGGAAGAAGCACTGAAGCTTTCTTT; CDR3: CASRPTGRSTEAFF
D: TRBD2; J: TRBJ2-5; V: TRBV14; size: .; DNA: TGTGCCAGCAGCCAAGCCGCGGGGGTCCTCCAAGAGACCCAGTACTTC; CDR3: CASSQAAGVLQETQYF
D: .; J: TRBJ2-5; V: TRBV5-1; size: .; DNA: TGCGCCAGCAGCTTGGCCGTGGTCTCTAGTCAAGAGACCCAGTACTTC; CDR3: CASSLAVVSSQETQYF
D: TRBD2; J: TRBJ2-1; V: TRBV27; size: .; DNA: TGTGCCAGTTGGCGGGGAGCGGGACTTTACAATGAGCAGTTCTTC; CDR3: CASWRGAGLYNEQFF
D: TRBD2; J: TRBJ2-3; V: TRBV11-3; size: .; DNA: TGTGCCAGCAGCAAAGGACTAGCGGGGGACACAGATACGCAGTATTTT; CDR3: CASSKGLAGDTDTQYF
D: TRBD2; J: TRBJ2-5; V: TRBV5-4; size: .; DNA: TGTGCCAGCAGCTCCCCGGGACTAGCGGGGGAAGAGACCCAGTACTTC; CDR3: CASSSPGLAGEETQYF
D: .; J: TRBJ1-2; V: TRBV28; size: .; DNA: TGTGCCAGCAGGAACGCGGGACGCCTCTCCGCCCGGACTAACTATGGCTACACCTTC; CDR3: CASRNAGRLSARTNYGYTF
D: .; J: TRBJ2-7; V: TRBV21-1; size: .; DNA: TGTGCCAGCAGCAAAGTGGTAGGAGAAGAGCAGTACTTC; CDR3: CASSKVVGEEQYF
D: TRBD1; J: TRBJ2-1; V: TRBV7-2; size: .; DNA: TGTGCCAGCAGCTTAGGGACAGGGGGCTCGAATGAGCAGTTCTTC; CDR3: CASSLGTGGSNEQFF